These T cell receptor beta chains were read from a single sample in a study of graft-versus-host responses after intestinal transplantation. Libraries were prepared by immunoSEQ multiplex PCR; TCRdb keeps only in-frame clonotypes and omits some of them. The sample records approximately 110,000 clones, approximately 93% being singletons. For these receptors, no antigen is known. The sequenced sample was unstimulated CD8+ T cells sorted from spleen or lymph node cells, obtained before transplant. The receptors were gathered from a human donor who was the organ donor for an intestinal transplant. Each CDR3 is given with its conserved first and last residue. A D gene is named only where the DNA matches it firmly.

TRBV27,TRBJ2-7,-,CASSLGGTYEQYF,TGTGCCAGCAGTTTAGGCGGCACCTACGAGCAGTACTTC
TRBV9,TRBJ2-3,TRBD2,CASGLQAGGSTDTQYF,TGTGCCAGCGGCCTGCAAGCGGGAGGGAGCACAGATACGCAGTATTTT
TRBV10-3,TRBJ2-5,TRBD1,CAIGTGTPQETQYF,TGTGCCATCGGGACAGGCACCCCACAAGAGACCCAGTACTTC
TRBV9,TRBJ1-5,-,CASSVEGLSNQPQHF,TGTGCCAGCAGCGTAGAAGGGTTGAGCAATCAGCCCCAGCATTTT
TRBV11-2,TRBJ1-1,-,CASSLGSWRHLNTEAFF,TGTGCCAGCAGCTTAGGGTCTTGGCGACACTTGAACACTGAAGCTTTCTTT
TRBV28,TRBJ1-2,TRBD1,CASSLGQGGGYTF,TGTGCCAGCAGTTTAGGACAGGGAGGAGGCTACACCTTC
TRBV6-1,TRBJ2-7,-,CASSSTKVLDEQYF,TGTGCCAGCAGTTCCACCAAAGTTCTCGACGAGCAGTACTTC
TRBV7-9,TRBJ1-4,-,CASSLASRSNEKLFF,TGTGCCAGCAGCTTAGCGAGCAGGAGCAATGAAAAACTGTTTTTT
TRBV15,TRBJ2-7,-,CATSHRLRGWSSYEQYF,TGTGCCACCAGCCATCGACTCCGCGGGTGGAGCTCCTACGAGCAGTACTTC
TRBV28,TRBJ1-2,-,CASSLGSGYGYTF,TGTGCCAGCAGTTTGGGGTCGGGGTATGGCTACACCTTC
TRBV6-1,TRBJ1-2,TRBD1,CASGVGTGEHYGYTF,TGTGCCAGCGGGGTAGGGACAGGGGAACACTATGGCTACACCTTC
TRBV6-5,TRBJ2-7,-,CASNYRDEQYF,TGTGCCAGCAATTACAGGGACGAGCAGTATTTC
TRBV27,TRBJ2-3,TRBD1,CASSQQGSDTQYF,TGTGCCAGCAGTCAACAGGGGTCAGATACGCAGTATTTT
TRBV7-9,TRBJ2-6,-,CASTSDRERANVLTF,TGTGCCAGCACCTCGGACAGAGAAAGGGCCAACGTCCTGACTTTC
TRBV7-8,TRBJ2-1,-,CASSLGDRTIDEQFF,TGTGCCAGCAGCTTAGGAGACAGGACGATCGATGAGCAGTTCTTC
TRBV9,TRBJ2-7,-,CASSPGQGLIEQYF,TGTGCCAGCAGCCCAGGCCAAGGGTTAATCGAGCAGTACTTC